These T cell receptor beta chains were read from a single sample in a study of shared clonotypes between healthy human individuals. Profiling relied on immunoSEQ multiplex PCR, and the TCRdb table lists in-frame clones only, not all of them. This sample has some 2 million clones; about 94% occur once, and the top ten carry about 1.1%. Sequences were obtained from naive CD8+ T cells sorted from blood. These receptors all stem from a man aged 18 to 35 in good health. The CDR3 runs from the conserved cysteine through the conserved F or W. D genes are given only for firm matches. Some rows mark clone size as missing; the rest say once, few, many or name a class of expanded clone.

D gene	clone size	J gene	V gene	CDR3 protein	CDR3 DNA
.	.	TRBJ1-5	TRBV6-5	CASSLATGSQPQHF	TGTGCCAGCAGCTTGGCCACAGGGAGTCAGCCCCAGCATTTT
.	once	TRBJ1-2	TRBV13	CASSLGGANYGYTF	TGTGCCAGCAGCTTAGGAGGGGCGAACTATGGCTACACCTTC
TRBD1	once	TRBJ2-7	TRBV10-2	CASLGEWDREYEQYF	TGCGCCAGCCTGGGGGAATGGGACAGGGAGTACGAGCAGTACTTC
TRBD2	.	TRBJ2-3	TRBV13	CASSSGGDSTDTQYF	TGTGCCAGCAGCTCCGGGGGGGATAGCACAGATACGCAGTATTTT
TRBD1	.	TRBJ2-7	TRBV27	CASSLGPGQGVHEQYF	TGTGCCAGCAGCCTAGGACCGGGACAGGGGGTCCACGAGCAGTACTTC
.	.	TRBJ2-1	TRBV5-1	CASSLDSGGNEQFF	TGCGCCAGCAGCTTGGATTCAGGGGGGAATGAGCAGTTCTTC
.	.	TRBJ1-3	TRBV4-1	CASSQEPGLSGNTIYF	TGCGCCAGCAGCCAAGAGCCAGGCCTCTCTGGAAACACCATATATTTT
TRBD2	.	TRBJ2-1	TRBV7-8	CASSQSASGSWDEQFF	TGTGCCAGCAGCCAGTCGGCTAGCGGGAGTTGGGATGAGCAGTTCTTC
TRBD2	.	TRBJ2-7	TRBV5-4	CASSLEWTSGSGAYEQYF	TGTGCCAGCAGCTTGGAATGGACTAGCGGGAGTGGGGCCTACGAGCAGTACTTC
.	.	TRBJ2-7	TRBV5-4	CASSLVPDVAYEQYF	TGTGCCAGCAGCTTGGTCCCGGACGTGGCCTACGAGCAGTACTTC
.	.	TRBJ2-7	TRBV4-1	CASSQDTEVGEQYF	TGCGCCAGCAGCCAAGATACGGAGGTTGGCGAGCAGTACTTC
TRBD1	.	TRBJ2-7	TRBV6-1	CASSDRTGGYPYEQYF	TGTGCCAGCAGTGACCGGACAGGGGGCTATCCCTACGAGCAGTACTTC
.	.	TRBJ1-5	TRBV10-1	CASSVRTEADQPQHF	TGCGCCAGCAGTGTAAGGACAGAGGCGGATCAGCCCCAGCATTTT
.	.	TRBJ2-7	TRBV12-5	CASGLRRGRIHEQYF	TGTGCTAGCGGTTTGAGGCGGGGTCGCATCCACGAGCAGTACTTC
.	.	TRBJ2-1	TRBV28	CASSPLGQLLDEQFF	TGTGCCAGCAGCCCCCTAGGACAGCTACTTGATGAGCAGTTCTTC
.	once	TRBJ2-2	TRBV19	CASSIGTYTGELFF	TGTGCCAGTAGTATCGGCACATACACCGGGGAGCTGTTTTTT
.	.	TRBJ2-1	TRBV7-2	CASSLILGGVTEQFF	TGTGCCAGCAGCTTAATCTTGGGAGGCGTCACTGAGCAGTTCTTC
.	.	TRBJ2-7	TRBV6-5	CASSYRGYEQYF	TGTGCCAGCAGTTACAGGGGTTACGAGCAGTACTTC
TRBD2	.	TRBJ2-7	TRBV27	CASSSTGTILHSYF	TGTGCCAGCAGTTCCACCGGGACTATTCTCCATTCATACTTC
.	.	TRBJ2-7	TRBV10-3	CAISDKGFYEQYF	TGTGCCATCAGTGATAAGGGCTTCTACGAGCAGTACTTC
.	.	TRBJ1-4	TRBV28	CASILPGKEKLFF	TGTGCCAGCATCCTGCCGGGGAAAGAAAAACTGTTTTTT
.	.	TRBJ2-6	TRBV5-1	CASNTQGPQPGANVLTF	TGCGCCAGCAATACACAGGGACCCCAACCTGGGGCCAACGTCCTGACTTTC
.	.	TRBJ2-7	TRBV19	CASSITPDGYEQYF	TGTGCCAGTAGTATCACCCCCGATGGTTACGAGCAGTACTTC
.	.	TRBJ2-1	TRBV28	CASSLEAGTYNEQFF	TGTGCCAGCAGTTTAGAGGCCGGTACCTACAATGAGCAGTTCTTC
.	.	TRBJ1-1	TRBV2	CARGGAANTEAFF	TGTGCCAGAGGGGGGGCCGCGAACACTGAAGCTTTCTTT
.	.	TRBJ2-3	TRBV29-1	CSVVWTTEASTDTQYF	TGCAGCGTTGTATGGACGACCGAGGCTAGCACAGATACGCAGTATTTT
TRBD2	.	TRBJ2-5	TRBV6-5	CASSTLAGGETQYF	TGTGCCAGCAGTACACTAGCGGGAGGAGAGACCCAGTACTTC
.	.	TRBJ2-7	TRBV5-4	CASSVGLHYEQYF	TGTGCCAGCAGCGTTGGACTGCACTACGAGCAGTACTTC
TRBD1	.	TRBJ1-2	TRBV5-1	CASSSGQGDYGYTF	TGCGCCAGCAGCTCCGGACAGGGGGACTATGGCTACACCTTC
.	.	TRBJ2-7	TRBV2	CASSELRDPYEQYF	TGTGCCAGCAGTGAACTCAGGGACCCCTACGAGCAGTACTTC
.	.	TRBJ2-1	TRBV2	CASIGFENEQFF	TGTGCCAGCATTGGGTTCGAGAATGAGCAGTTCTTC
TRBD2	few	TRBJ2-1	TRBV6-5	CASSYSTSGSVNEQFF	TGTGCCAGCAGTTACTCGACTAGCGGGAGTGTAAATGAGCAGTTCTTC
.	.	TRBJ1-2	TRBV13	CASSSSYGYTF	TGTGCCAGCAGTTCGAGCTATGGCTACACCTTC
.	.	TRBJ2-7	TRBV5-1	CASSLGRNYEQYF	TGCGCCAGCAGCTTGGGCAGGAATTACGAGCAGTACTTC
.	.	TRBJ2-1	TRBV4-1	CASSQDPASSNEQFF	TGCGCCAGCAGCCAAGATCCGGCTAGCTCTAATGAGCAGTTCTTC
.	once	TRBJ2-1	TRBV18	CASSPQASYNEQFF	TGTGCCAGCTCACCCCAGGCCTCCTACAATGAGCAGTTCTTC
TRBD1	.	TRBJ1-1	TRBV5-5	CASSLALTGGTEAFF	TGTGCCAGCAGCTTGGCCTTGACAGGGGGGACTGAAGCTTTCTTT
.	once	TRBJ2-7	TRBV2	CASSPIGGAYEQYF	TGTGCCAGCAGTCCTATCGGGGGCGCGTACGAGCAGTACTTC
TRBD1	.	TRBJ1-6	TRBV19	CASRNKDRVISPLHF	TGTGCCAGTAGAAACAAGGACAGGGTCATATCACCCCTCCACTTT
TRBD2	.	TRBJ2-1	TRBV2	CASNGGGSYNEQFF	TGTGCCAGCAACGGCGGGGGCTCCTACAATGAGCAGTTCTTC
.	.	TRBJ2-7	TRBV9	CASSVGGKGEQYF	TGTGCCAGCAGCGTAGGAGGGAAAGGCGAGCAGTACTTC
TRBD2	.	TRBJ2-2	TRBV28	CASSSIPGRAGELFF	TGTGCCAGCAGCAGCATTCCGGGGAGGGCCGGGGAGCTGTTTTTT
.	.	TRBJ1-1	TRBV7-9	CASSLGTAEAFF	TGTGCCAGCAGCTTAGGGACGGCGGAAGCTTTCTTT
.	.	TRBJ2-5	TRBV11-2	CASSLVESRETQYF	TGTGCCAGCAGCTTAGTAGAGTCGCGGGAGACCCAGTACTTC
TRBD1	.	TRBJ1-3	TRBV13	CASSLGTAGNTIYF	TGTGCCAGCAGCCTCGGGACAGCTGGAAACACCATATATTTT
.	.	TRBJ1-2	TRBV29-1	CSVEGSTGFGYGYTF	TGCAGCGTTGAGGGCTCCACAGGGTTCGGGTATGGCTACACCTTC
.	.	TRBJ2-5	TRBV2	CASSPDSQETQYF	TGTGCCAGCAGTCCGGACAGCCAAGAGACCCAGTACTTC
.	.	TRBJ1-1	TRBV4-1	CASSQEGASWTEAFF	TGCGCCAGCAGCCAAGAGGGCGCGTCGTGGACTGAAGCTTTCTTT
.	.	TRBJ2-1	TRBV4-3	CASSPDSSSYNEQFF	TGCGCCAGCAGCCCTGACTCCAGCTCCTACAATGAGCAGTTCTTC
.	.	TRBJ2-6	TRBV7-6	CASSLVQGSSGANVLTF	TGTGCCAGCAGCTTAGTTCAGGGGAGCTCTGGGGCCAACGTCCTGACTTTC
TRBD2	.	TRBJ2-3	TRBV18	CASSTPRLDVSGVPDTQYF	TGTGCCAGCTCAACCCCCCGACTAGATGTTAGCGGGGTCCCGGATACGCAGTATTTT
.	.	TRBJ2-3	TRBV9	CASSDTGTDTQYF	TGTGCCAGCAGCGACACAGGGACGGATACGCAGTATTTT
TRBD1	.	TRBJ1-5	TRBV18	CASSFDRENQPQHF	TGTGCCAGCTCATTCGACAGGGAGAATCAGCCCCAGCATTTT
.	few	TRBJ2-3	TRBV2	CASSGRQGPADTQYF	TGTGCCAGCAGTGGGCGTCAGGGCCCCGCAGATACGCAGTATTTT
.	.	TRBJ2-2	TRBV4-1	CASSHQGGGTGELFF	TGCGCCAGCAGCCATCAGGGAGGGGGCACCGGGGAGCTGTTTTTT
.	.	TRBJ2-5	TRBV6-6	CASSWRDSLQETQYF	TGTGCCAGCAGTTGGCGGGACAGCTTACAAGAGACCCAGTACTTC
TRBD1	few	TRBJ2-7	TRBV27	CASSRTGVREQYF	TGTGCCAGCAGCAGGACAGGGGTCAGAGAGCAGTACTTC